Many counts were recorded for the clone carrying this T cell receptor (beta chain). The target antigen is unknown. The entry originates in a study of post-analysis software for immune sequencing data. Unique-molecular-identifier-tagged TCR beta cDNA libraries were used. TCRdb re-analysed the PCR reads in MiXCR, keeping a single row per CDR3 protein. Counted here are a few hundred thousand distinct CDR3 sequences, about 38% occurring once; the ten biggest clones make up 4% to 6%. Broader study findings: Five or six TRBV segments were more frequent in patients than controls; TRBV5-6, TRBV5-1 and TRBV20-1 belonged to this group.

The CDR3 is 13 residues long. Germline CDR1 MGHRA, CDR2 YSYEKL. V was pared by 1 base and J by 4 bases, with 5 bases between. The TCR was taken from a girl between 5 and 17 years old with multiple sclerosis. The gene calls are TRBV4-1 and TRBJ1-5; no clear D. Input material: blood. CDR3 nucleotide sequence: TGCGCCAGCAGCCAAGCTCCAAATCAGCCCCAGCATTTT. Amino acid sequence: CASSQAPNQPQHF.